This record looks at one T cell receptor (beta chain) sequence and its context. No cognate antigen has been identified for it. No base qualities exist here, and no much larger clone lies one base off it. This sample was included in a study of Ad26.COV2.S vaccination and SARS-CoV-2 variants (dated by TCRdb to the early 2020s). At the level of the whole study: Donors in the vaccine arm were drawn from COV1001, a phase I-IIa trial of Ad26.COV2.S in healthy adults that was multicentre, randomized, double-blind and placebo-controlled. Ad26.COV2.S was given intramuscularly at 5x10^10 or 1x10^11 viral particles, as a single shot or as two shots 56 days apart. Sequencing of the TCRbeta repertoire served to evaluate the specificity and breadth of SARS-CoV-2-reactive T cell receptors following Ad26.COV2.S vaccination. The TCR-sequenced set comprised about 32 samples: some 20 Ad26.COV2.S vaccine recipients, 5 placebo recipients and 8 SARS-CoV-2 convalescent individuals. Trial participants were randomized into five groups of five: low-dose or high-dose Ad26.COV2.S given once or twice, or placebo on both occasions. Throughout the experiments and outcome assessment, investigators stayed blinded to trial group allocation.

This sample's treatment or condition label indicates: some 20 received Ad26.COV2.S at low or high dose, single or two shots; roughly five received placebo; per-sample allocation not given. For vaccine and placebo recipients, repertoires were sequenced using samples collected on day 63 after the first injection. In Cohort 1b, about 25 adults aged 18-55 years were enrolled at a single site in Boston, USA, between 29 July and 7 August 2020. Ad26.COV2.S was a replication-incompetent adenovirus type 26 vector that expressed a prefusion-stabilized SARS-CoV-2 spike protein derived from the original Wuhan strain. From V the trimming removes 3 bases and from J it removes 3 bases, while the gene matches leave 9 bases of the junction unaccounted for. The cysteine opens and the phenylalanine closes a CDR3 of 17 amino acids. The kept DNA is CDR3 alone, 51 bases in frame from the first base. From a lookup of the germline V gene, CDR1 and CDR2 are SNHLY and FYNNEI.

Points the paper makes about the study in general: Substantial breadth of spike-specific CD8+ and CD4+ T cell responses was reported after vaccination. Comparing responses between vaccine doses or regimens was not something the study was powered to do. Non-spike TCR breadth was comparable between vaccine and placebo recipients, consistent with the vaccine containing only spike. According to the authors, total T cell responses may have been underestimated by the TCR breadth and depth analyses. Higher spike-specific TCR breadth was observed in Ad26.COV2.S recipients than in placebo recipients (P = 0.0014).

The immunoSEQ Assay was the method used to sequence TCRbeta CDR3 regions. After extraction, genomic DNA underwent amplification by bias-controlled multiplex PCR, followed by high-throughput sequencing. Per the original workflow: To quantify the absolute abundance of each unique TCRbeta CDR3 region, sequences were collapsed and filtered. T cell fraction was estimated by normalizing TCRbeta template counts to usable DNA, with usable DNA measured through amplification of reference genes found in all nucleated cells. Repertoire TCRs were annotated as SARS-CoV-2-specific when V gene, CDR3 amino acid sequence and J gene were exactly matched to a known reactive TCR set. The reference SARS-CoV-2 TCR set was derived from MIRA and filtered for enrichment in COVID-19-positive ImmuneCODE repertoires, a step that removed public or cross-reactive TCRs. Based on the MIRA antigens, annotated TCRs were further analysed at the level of specific ORF or position within ORF. Breadth was defined as the number of annotated unique rearrangements divided by the total number of unique productive rearrangements, and depth was defined as the summed frequency of the annotated unique rearrangements. Two-sided Wilcoxon rank-sum tests were used to compare TCR breadth between groups. TCRdb's version of the immuneACCESS table is confined to in-frame rearrangements and falls short of the full clone set. An unresolved V gene accounts for under half of the shortfall where checked; the remainder is of unknown origin. V and J calls and clone size are given by that table; D and trimming were obtained from the DNA. The sample contains roughly 460,000 clones, about 89% of them found a single time. The ten biggest clones cover about 1.5% of the sample.

This clonotype was obtained from a person aged 18 to 59 who received the Ad26.COV2.S COVID-19 vaccine or a placebo. The sequenced sample was peripheral blood, obtained in a trial of Ad26.COV2.S vaccine versus placebo. This receptor chain uses TRBV2 and TRBJ2-1; TRBD2 aligns with 9 central bases. Here the CDR3 is given as CASSEILPRGGYNEQFF. The DNA reads as follows: TGTGCCAGCAGTGAGATCCTGCCGCGGGGGGGCTACAATGAGCAGTTCTTC.